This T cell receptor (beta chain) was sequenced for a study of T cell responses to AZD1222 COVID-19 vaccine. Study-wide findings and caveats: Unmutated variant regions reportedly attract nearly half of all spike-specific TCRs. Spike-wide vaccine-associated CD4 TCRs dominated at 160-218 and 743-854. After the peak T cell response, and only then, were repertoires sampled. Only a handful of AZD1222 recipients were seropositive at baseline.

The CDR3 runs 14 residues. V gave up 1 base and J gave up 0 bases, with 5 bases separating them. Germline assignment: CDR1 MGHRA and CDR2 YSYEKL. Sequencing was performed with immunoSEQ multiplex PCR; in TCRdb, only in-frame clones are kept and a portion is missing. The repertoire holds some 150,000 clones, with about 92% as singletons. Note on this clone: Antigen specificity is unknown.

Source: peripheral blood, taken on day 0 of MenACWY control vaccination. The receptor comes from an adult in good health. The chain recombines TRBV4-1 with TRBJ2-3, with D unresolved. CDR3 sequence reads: CASSQGTSTDTQYF. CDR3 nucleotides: TGCGCCAGCAGCCAAGGGACCAGCACAGATACGCAGTATTTT.